This is a list of T cell receptor beta chains from one sample in a study of T cells in localized non-small cell lung cancer. TCRdb's table, derived via immunoSEQ multiplex PCR, lists solely in-frame clones and lacks some. The sample contains almost 35,000 clones, just over 90% of which appear only once. This specimen was peripheral blood, taken before any cancer treatment. Every receptor here comes from a female donor over 55 with stage I lung adenocarcinoma. The CDR3 runs from the conserved cysteine through the conserved F or W. Each record gives: V gene, clone size, J gene, D gene, CDR3 protein, CDR3 DNA. The D gene is left open where the match is weak. Some rows mark clone size as missing; the rest say once, few, many or name a class of expanded clone.

v_gene: TRBV5-6
abundance: NA
j_gene: TRBJ2-2
d_gene: TRBD2
CDR3aa: CASSLGSGGAAGELFF
CDR3nt: TGTGCCAGCAGCTTGGGTAGCGGGGGGGCCGCCGGGGAGCTGTTTTTT

v_gene: TRBV14
abundance: NA
j_gene: TRBJ2-1
d_gene: TRBD2
CDR3aa: CASSQDRLATWRNEQFF
CDR3nt: TGTGCCAGCAGCCAAGACCGACTAGCAACCTGGCGAAATGAGCAGTTCTTC

v_gene: TRBV5-6
abundance: NA
j_gene: TRBJ1-4
d_gene: TRBD1
CDR3aa: CASSALDRGTEKLFF
CDR3nt: TGTGCCAGCAGCGCACTGGACAGGGGAACGGAAAAACTGTTTTTT

v_gene: TRBV6-5
abundance: NA
j_gene: TRBJ1-2
d_gene: NA
CDR3aa: CASSYGAFKDGYGYTF
CDR3nt: TGTGCCAGCAGTTATGGGGCCTTCAAGGACGGCTATGGCTACACCTTC

v_gene: TRBV1
abundance: NA
j_gene: TRBJ1-1
d_gene: NA
CDR3aa: CTSSQRREGTEAFF
CDR3nt: TGCACCAGCAGCCAAAGAAGGGAGGGGACTGAAGCTTTCTTT

v_gene: TRBV19
abundance: NA
j_gene: TRBJ2-5
d_gene: TRBD1
CDR3aa: CASSISGQGLGKWFEETQYF
CDR3nt: TGTGCCAGTAGTATAAGCGGACAGGGGTTAGGGAAATGGTTCGAAGAGACCCAGTACTTC

v_gene: TRBV5-1
abundance: NA
j_gene: TRBJ2-1
d_gene: TRBD2
CDR3aa: CASSPGLAGGPINEQFF
CDR3nt: TGCGCCAGCAGCCCTGGCCTAGCGGGGGGGCCTATAAATGAGCAGTTCTTC

v_gene: TRBV30
abundance: NA
j_gene: TRBJ2-5
d_gene: NA
CDR3aa: CAWSDRGAGLLGTQYF
CDR3nt: TGTGCCTGGAGTGATCGGGGGGCGGGGTTATTAGGGACCCAGTACTTC

v_gene: TRBV4-3
abundance: NA
j_gene: TRBJ1-2
d_gene: TRBD1
CDR3aa: CASSQESRGRGYTF
CDR3nt: TGCGCCAGCAGCCAAGAATCCAGGGGGCGGGGCTACACCTTC

v_gene: TRBV7-9
abundance: NA
j_gene: TRBJ1-2
d_gene: NA
CDR3aa: CASTDSDYGYTF
CDR3nt: TGTGCCAGCACTGACAGTGACTATGGCTACACCTTC

v_gene: TRBV7-2
abundance: NA
j_gene: TRBJ2-1
d_gene: NA
CDR3aa: CASSLGPDNEQFF
CDR3nt: TGTGCCAGCAGCTTAGGTCCGGATAATGAGCAGTTCTTC

v_gene: TRBV20-1
abundance: NA
j_gene: TRBJ2-5
d_gene: TRBD2
CDR3aa: CSAVGGETQYF
CDR3nt: TGCAGTGCTGTGGGGGGGGAGACCCAGTACTTC

v_gene: TRBV10-2
abundance: NA
j_gene: TRBJ2-5
d_gene: TRBD2
CDR3aa: CASSFGGGGEKTQYF
CDR3nt: TGCGCCAGCAGTTTTGGGGGGGGAGGAGAAAAGACCCAGTACTTC

v_gene: TRBV5-1
abundance: NA
j_gene: TRBJ2-7
d_gene: NA
CDR3aa: CASSLEGGIYEQYF
CDR3nt: TGCGCCAGCAGCTTGGAGGGGGGAATCTACGAGCAGTACTTC

v_gene: TRBV2
abundance: few
j_gene: TRBJ1-1
d_gene: NA
CDR3aa: CASSIRWTEAFF
CDR3nt: TGTGCCAGCAGCATCAGGTGGACTGAAGCTTTCTTT

v_gene: TRBV6-5
abundance: once
j_gene: TRBJ1-3
d_gene: TRBD1
CDR3aa: CASSHPGQGENTIYF
CDR3nt: TGTGCCAGCAGTCATCCGGGACAGGGGGAAAACACCATATATTTT

v_gene: TRBV29-1
abundance: NA
j_gene: TRBJ1-4
d_gene: TRBD1
CDR3aa: CSVGGGRTNEKLFF
CDR3nt: TGCAGCGTTGGAGGGGGCAGGACTAATGAAAAACTGTTTTTT

v_gene: TRBV4-3
abundance: NA
j_gene: TRBJ2-2
d_gene: NA
CDR3aa: CASSPGSNTGELFF
CDR3nt: TGCGCCAGCAGCCCCGGGTCAAACACCGGGGAGCTGTTTTTT

v_gene: TRBV30
abundance: NA
j_gene: TRBJ1-2
d_gene: NA
CDR3aa: CAWSPGGNGYTF
CDR3nt: TGTGCCTGGAGCCCCGGGGGGAATGGCTACACCTTC

v_gene: TRBV30
abundance: NA
j_gene: TRBJ1-3
d_gene: NA
CDR3aa: CAWSVSVSGNTIYF
CDR3nt: TGTGCCTGGAGTGTATCTGTGTCTGGAAACACCATATATTTT

v_gene: TRBV4-2
abundance: NA
j_gene: TRBJ2-3
d_gene: TRBD2
CDR3aa: CASSQDYGTSGASTDTQYF
CDR3nt: TGTGCCAGCAGCCAAGATTACGGAACTAGCGGGGCTAGCACAGATACGCAGTATTTT

v_gene: TRBV13
abundance: few
j_gene: TRBJ2-2
d_gene: NA
CDR3aa: CASSLEITGELFF
CDR3nt: TGTGCCAGCAGCTTAGAGATAACCGGGGAGCTGTTTTTT

v_gene: TRBV9
abundance: NA
j_gene: TRBJ1-2
d_gene: NA
CDR3aa: CASSVEGELEGGYTF
CDR3nt: TGTGCCAGCAGCGTAGAGGGAGAGCTCGAGGGCGGCTACACCTTC

v_gene: TRBV4-1
abundance: NA
j_gene: TRBJ2-7
d_gene: NA
CDR3aa: CASSHEGGGDEQYF
CDR3nt: TGCGCCAGCAGCCATGAAGGGGGTGGCGACGAGCAGTACTTC

v_gene: TRBV5-6
abundance: NA
j_gene: TRBJ1-5
d_gene: NA
CDR3aa: CASSSASQPQHF
CDR3nt: TGTGCCAGCAGCTCGGCTTCTCAGCCCCAGCATTTT

v_gene: TRBV11-2
abundance: NA
j_gene: TRBJ2-7
d_gene: NA
CDR3aa: CASSQAGTSDYEQYF
CDR3nt: TGTGCCAGCAGCCAAGCCGGGACTTCCGACTACGAGCAGTACTTC

v_gene: TRBV15
abundance: NA
j_gene: TRBJ2-2
d_gene: NA
CDR3aa: CATSRDAGELFF
CDR3nt: TGTGCCACCAGCAGAGATGCCGGGGAGCTGTTTTTT

v_gene: TRBV6-1
abundance: NA
j_gene: TRBJ1-5
d_gene: NA
CDR3aa: CASSQDSNQPQHF
CDR3nt: TGTGCCAGCAGCCAGGATAGCAATCAGCCCCAGCATTTT

v_gene: TRBV14
abundance: NA
j_gene: TRBJ1-4
d_gene: TRBD1
CDR3aa: CASSRKGQGWNEKLFF
CDR3nt: TGTGCCAGCAGCCGGAAAGGACAGGGCTGGAATGAAAAACTGTTTTTT

v_gene: TRBV21-1
abundance: NA
j_gene: TRBJ2-5
d_gene: NA
CDR3aa: CASSRGQGGIETQYF
CDR3nt: TGTGCCAGCAGCCGCGGACAGGGAGGGATAGAGACCCAGTACTTC

v_gene: TRBV6-1
abundance: once
j_gene: TRBJ2-1
d_gene: NA
CDR3aa: CASSQPTGNNEQFF
CDR3nt: TGTGCCAGCAGTCAACCTACAGGGAACAATGAGCAGTTCTTC

v_gene: TRBV5-2
abundance: NA
j_gene: TRBJ1-2
d_gene: NA
CDR3aa: CASNQSRKTYGYTF
CDR3nt: TGTGCCAGCAACCAGTCACGAAAGACCTATGGCTACACCTTC

v_gene: TRBV28
abundance: NA
j_gene: TRBJ2-1
d_gene: NA
CDR3aa: CASSLGGFNEQFF
CDR3nt: TGTGCCAGCAGTTTAGGAGGGTTCAATGAGCAGTTCTTC

v_gene: TRBV27
abundance: NA
j_gene: TRBJ2-7
d_gene: TRBD1
CDR3aa: CASSLIGQGPYEQYF
CDR3nt: TGTGCCAGCAGTTTAATAGGACAGGGACCCTACGAGCAGTACTTC

v_gene: TRBV18
abundance: NA
j_gene: TRBJ1-2
d_gene: NA
CDR3aa: CASSPGWGYGYTF
CDR3nt: TGTGCCAGCTCCCCAGGGTGGGGCTATGGCTACACCTTC

v_gene: TRBV29-1
abundance: NA
j_gene: TRBJ2-3
d_gene: TRBD2
CDR3aa: CSVTGTSGRGRTDTQYF
CDR3nt: TGCAGCGTGACCGGGACTAGCGGGAGGGGACGCACAGATACGCAGTATTTT

v_gene: TRBV14
abundance: NA
j_gene: TRBJ1-2
d_gene: NA
CDR3aa: CASSQRSWGDPNYGYTF
CDR3nt: TGTGCCAGCAGCCAGCGCAGTTGGGGGGATCCTAACTATGGCTACACCTTC